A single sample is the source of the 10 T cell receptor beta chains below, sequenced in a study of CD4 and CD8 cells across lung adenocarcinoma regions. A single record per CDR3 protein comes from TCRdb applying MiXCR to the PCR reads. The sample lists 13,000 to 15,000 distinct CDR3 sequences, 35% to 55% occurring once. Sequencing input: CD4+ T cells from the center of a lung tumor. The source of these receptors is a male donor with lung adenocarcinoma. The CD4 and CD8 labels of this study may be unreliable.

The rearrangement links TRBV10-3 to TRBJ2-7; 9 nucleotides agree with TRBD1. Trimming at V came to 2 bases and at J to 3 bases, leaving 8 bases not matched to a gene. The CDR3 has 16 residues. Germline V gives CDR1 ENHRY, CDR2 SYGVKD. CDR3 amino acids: CAISEITGQGNYEQYF. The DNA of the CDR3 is TGTGCCATCAGTGAGATTACGGGACAGGGAAACTACGAGCAGTACTTC.

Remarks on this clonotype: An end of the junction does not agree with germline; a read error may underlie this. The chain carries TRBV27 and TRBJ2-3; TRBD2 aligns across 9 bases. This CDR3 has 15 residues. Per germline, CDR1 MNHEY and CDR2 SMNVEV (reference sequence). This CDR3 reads CASSAGGRSKNTQYF. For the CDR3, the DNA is TGTGCCAGCTCCGCGGGGGGGAGAAGCAAAAATACGCAGTATTTC.

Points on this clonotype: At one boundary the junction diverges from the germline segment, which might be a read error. The CDR3 protein is CARSPQVAGTGALFF. The CDR3 DNA follows: TGCGCCAGGTCCCCCCAGGTAGCGGGGACCGGGGCGCTGTTTTTT. The chain couples TRBV10-2 to TRBJ2-3, with 8 bases that match TRBD2. The J call may be mistaken, given a closer DNA end match to TRBJ2-2. The CDR3 consists of 15 residues. The germline gives CDR1 WSHSY, CDR2 SAAADI.

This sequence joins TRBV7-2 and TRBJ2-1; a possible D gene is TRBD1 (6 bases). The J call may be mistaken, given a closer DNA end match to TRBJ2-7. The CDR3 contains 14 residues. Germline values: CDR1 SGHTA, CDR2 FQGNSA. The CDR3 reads CASSFTQGNNEQYF. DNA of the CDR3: TGTGCCAGCAGCTTTACACAGGGAAACAATGAGCAGTACTTC.

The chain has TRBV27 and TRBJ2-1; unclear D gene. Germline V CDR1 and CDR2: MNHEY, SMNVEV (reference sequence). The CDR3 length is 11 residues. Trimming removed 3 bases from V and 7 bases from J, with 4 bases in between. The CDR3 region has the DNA TGTGCCAGCAGTTTGAAGAATGAGCAGTTCTTC. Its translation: CASSLKNEQFF.

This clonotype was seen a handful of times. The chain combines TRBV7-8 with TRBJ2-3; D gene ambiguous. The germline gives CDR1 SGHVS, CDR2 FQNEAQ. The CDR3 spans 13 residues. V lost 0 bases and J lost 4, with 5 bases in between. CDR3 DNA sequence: TGTGCCAGCAGCTTAGCAGCAGCAGATACGCAGTATTTT. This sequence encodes CASSLAAADTQYF.

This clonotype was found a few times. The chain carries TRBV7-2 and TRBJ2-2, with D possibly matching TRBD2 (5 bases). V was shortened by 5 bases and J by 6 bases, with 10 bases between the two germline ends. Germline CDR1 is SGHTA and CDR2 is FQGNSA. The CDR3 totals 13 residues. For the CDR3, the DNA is TGTGCCAGCAGCGACTATTTATCCGGGGAGCTGTTTTTT. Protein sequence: CASSDYLSGELFF. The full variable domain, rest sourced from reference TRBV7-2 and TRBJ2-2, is GAGVSQSPSNKVTEKGKDVELRCDPISGHTALYWYRQSLGQGLEFLIYFQGNSAPDKSGLPSDRFSAERTGGSVSTLTIQRTQQEDSAVYLCASSDYLSGELFFGEGSRLTVL.

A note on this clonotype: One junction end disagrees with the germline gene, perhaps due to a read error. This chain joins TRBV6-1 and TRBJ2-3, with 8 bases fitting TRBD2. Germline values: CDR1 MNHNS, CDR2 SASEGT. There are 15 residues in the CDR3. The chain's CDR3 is CGRGAGGRAEDIQYF. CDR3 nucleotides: TGTGGCCGCGGTGCGGGGGGTCGAGCCGAAGATATTCAGTACTTT.

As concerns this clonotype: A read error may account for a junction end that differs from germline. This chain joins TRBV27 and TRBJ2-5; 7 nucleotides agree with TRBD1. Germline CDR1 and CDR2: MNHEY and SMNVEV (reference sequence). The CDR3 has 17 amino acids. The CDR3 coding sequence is TGTGCCAGCAGTGCGGGCCGAGGGGGCTGTGACCAAGATACCCAGTACTTC. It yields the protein CASSAGRGGCDQDTQYF.

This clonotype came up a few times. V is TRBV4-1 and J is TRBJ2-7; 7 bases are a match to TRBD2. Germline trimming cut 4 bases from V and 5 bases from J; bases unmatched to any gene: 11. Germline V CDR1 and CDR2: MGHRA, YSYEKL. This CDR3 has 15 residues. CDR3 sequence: CASSPSGRGVDEQYF. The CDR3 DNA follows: TGCGCCAGCAGCCCGTCGGGGAGGGGAGTCGACGAGCAGTACTTC.